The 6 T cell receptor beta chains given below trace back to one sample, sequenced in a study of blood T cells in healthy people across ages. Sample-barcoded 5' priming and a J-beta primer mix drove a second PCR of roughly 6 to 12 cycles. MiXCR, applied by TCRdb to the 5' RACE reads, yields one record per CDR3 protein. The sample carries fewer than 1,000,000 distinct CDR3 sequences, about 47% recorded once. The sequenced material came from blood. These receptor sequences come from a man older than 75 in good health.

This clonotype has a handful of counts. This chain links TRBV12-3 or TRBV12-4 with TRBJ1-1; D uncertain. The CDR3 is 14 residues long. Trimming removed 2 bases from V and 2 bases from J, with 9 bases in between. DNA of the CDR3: TGTGCCAGCAGTTTATCTGCGGGTAACACTGAAGCTTTCTTT. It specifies CASSLSAGNTEAFF.

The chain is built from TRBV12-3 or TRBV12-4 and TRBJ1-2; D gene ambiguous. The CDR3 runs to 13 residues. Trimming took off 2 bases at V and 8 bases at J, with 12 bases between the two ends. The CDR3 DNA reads TGTGCCAGCAGTTTACTCCGGGTCGGCGGCTACACCTTC. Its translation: CASSLLRVGGYTF.

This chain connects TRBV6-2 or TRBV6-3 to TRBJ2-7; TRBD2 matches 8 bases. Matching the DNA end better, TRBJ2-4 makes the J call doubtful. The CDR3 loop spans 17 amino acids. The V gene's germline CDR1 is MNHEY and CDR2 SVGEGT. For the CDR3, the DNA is TGTGCCAGCAGTTACTCGACGGGACTAGTCCGCGAAAACATTCAGTACTTC. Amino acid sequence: CASSYSTGLVRENIQYF.

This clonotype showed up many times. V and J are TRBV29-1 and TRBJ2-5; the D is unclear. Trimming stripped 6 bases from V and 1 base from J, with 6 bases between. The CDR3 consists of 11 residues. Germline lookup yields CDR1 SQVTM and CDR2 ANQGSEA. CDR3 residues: CSVVPQETQYF. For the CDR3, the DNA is TGCAGCGTCGTACCCCAAGAGACCCAGTACTTC.

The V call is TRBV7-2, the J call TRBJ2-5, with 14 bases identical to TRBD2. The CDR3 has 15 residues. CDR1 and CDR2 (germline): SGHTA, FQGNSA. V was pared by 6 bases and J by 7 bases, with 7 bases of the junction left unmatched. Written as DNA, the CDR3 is TGTGCCAGCAGAGAGGGACTAGCGGGAGATAGGACCCAGTACTTC. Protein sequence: CASREGLAGDRTQYF.

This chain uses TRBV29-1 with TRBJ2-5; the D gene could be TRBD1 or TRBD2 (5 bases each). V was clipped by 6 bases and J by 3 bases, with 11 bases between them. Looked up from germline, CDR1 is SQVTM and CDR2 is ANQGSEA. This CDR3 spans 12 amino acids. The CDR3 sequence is CSVVEGKETQYF. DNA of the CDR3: TGCAGCGTCGTAGAGGGGAAAGAGACCCAGTACTTC.